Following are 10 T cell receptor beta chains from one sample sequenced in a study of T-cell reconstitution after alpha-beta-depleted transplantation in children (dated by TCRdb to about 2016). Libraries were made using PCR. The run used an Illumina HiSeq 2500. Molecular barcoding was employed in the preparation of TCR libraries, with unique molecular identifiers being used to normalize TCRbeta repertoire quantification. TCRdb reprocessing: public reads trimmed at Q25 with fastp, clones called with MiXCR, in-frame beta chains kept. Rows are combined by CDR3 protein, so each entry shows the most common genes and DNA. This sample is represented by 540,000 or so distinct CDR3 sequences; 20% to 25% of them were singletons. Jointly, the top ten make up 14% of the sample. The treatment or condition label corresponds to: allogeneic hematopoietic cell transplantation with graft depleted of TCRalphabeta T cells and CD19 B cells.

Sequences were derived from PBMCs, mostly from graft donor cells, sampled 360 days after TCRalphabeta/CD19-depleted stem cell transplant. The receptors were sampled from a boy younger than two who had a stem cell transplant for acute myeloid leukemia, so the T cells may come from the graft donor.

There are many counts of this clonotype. This CDR3 reads CASSDSGETQYF. In nucleotides, the CDR3 is TGTGCCAGCAGCGATAGTGGTGAGACCCAGTACTTC. The rearrangement joins TRBV9 to TRBJ2-5, with D hard to call. V was trimmed by 3 bases and J by 5 bases, leaving 8 bases between them. The germline CDR1 and CDR2 sequences are SGDLS and YYNGEE. CDR3 size: 12 residues.

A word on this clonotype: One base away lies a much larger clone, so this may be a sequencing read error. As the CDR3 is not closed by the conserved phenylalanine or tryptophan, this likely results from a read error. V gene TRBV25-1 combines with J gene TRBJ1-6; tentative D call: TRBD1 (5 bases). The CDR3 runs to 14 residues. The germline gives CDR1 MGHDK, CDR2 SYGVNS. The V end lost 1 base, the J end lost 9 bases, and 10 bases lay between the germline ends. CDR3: CASSEWGGSSPLHC. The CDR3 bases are TGTGCCAGCAGTGAATGGGGGGGTAGTTCACCCCTCCACTGT.

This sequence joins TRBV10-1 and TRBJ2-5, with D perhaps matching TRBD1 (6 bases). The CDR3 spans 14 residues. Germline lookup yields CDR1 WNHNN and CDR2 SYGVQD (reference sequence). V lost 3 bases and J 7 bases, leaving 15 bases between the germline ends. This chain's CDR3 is CASSEGGQTGTQYF. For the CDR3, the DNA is TGCGCCAGCAGTGAAGGGGGACAAACAGGGACCCAGTACTTC.

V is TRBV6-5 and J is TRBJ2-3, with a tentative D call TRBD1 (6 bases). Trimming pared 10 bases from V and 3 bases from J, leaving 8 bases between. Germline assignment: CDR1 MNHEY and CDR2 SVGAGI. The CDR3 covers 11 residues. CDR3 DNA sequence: TGTGCCACCCAGGGGACAGATACGCAGTATTTT. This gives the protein CATQGTDTQYF.

Here the CDR3 DNA reads TGTGCCTGGAGTAGGACCCACGGGGAGACCCAGTACTTC. Its protein product is CAWSRTHGETQYF. The rearrangement joins TRBV30 to TRBJ2-5; D is uncertain. Trimming stripped 2 bases from V and 5 bases from J, with 12 bases between. The CDR3 is 13 residues long. Germline values: CDR1 GTSNPN, CDR2 SVGIG (reference sequence). Supplemented by reference TRBV30 and TRBJ2-5, the full variable domain reads SQTIHQWPATLVQPVGSPLSLECTVEGTSNPNLYWYRQAAGRGLQLLFYSVGIGQISSEVPQNLSASRPQDRQFILSSKKLLLSDSGFYLCAWSRTHGETQYFGPGTRLLVL.

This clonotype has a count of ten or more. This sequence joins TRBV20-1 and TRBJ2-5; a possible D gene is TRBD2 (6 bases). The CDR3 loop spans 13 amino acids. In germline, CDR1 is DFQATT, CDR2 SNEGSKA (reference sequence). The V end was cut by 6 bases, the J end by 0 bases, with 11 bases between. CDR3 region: CSAPTSYQETQYF. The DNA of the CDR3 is TGCAGTGCACCCACTAGCTACCAAGAGACCCAGTACTTC.

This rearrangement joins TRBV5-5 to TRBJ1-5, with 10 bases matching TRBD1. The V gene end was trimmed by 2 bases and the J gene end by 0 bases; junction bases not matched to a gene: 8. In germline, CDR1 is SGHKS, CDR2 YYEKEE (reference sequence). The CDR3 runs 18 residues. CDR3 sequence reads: CASSFGDRDRGSNQPQHF. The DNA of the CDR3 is TGTGCCAGCAGCTTTGGGGACCGGGACAGGGGTAGCAATCAGCCCCAGCATTTT.

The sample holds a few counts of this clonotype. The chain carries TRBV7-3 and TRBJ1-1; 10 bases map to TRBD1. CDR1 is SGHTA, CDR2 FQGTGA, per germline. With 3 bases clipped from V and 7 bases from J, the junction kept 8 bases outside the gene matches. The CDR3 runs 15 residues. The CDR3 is CASSFRDRGSGEAFF. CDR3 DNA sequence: TGTGCCAGCAGCTTCCGGGACAGGGGATCGGGTGAAGCTTTCTTT.

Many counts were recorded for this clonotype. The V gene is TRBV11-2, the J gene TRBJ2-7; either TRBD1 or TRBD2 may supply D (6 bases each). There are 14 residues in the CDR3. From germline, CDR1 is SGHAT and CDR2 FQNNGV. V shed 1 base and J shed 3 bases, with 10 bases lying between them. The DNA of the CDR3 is TGTGCCAGCAGCTTAGCCGGGGGCCACTACGAGCAGTACGTC. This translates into CASSLAGGHYEQYV.

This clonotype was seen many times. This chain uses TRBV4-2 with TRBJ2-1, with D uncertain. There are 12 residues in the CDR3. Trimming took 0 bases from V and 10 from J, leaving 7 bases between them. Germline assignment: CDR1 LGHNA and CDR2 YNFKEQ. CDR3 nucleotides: TGTGCCAGCAGCCAAGATCTGATAGAGCAGTTCTTC. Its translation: CASSQDLIEQFF.